Many counts were recorded for the clone carrying this T cell receptor (beta chain). Its matching antigen is unknown. CDR3 size: 14 residues. The ends were cut back, 2 bases at V and 0 bases at J, with 8 bases in the middle. Germline V lookup: CDR1 MNHNY, CDR2 SVGAGI (reference sequence). Samples came from axillary lymph nodes draining the breast cancer. The data stem from a study of breast tumors, draining lymph nodes, adjacent tissues. General study findings and limits: Tumor repertoires ranked between lymph nodes and nontumor tissue in diversity, with V and J gene preferences.

TCRdb fed the multiplex PCR reads into MiXCR, producing one record per CDR3 protein. The table has approximately 210,000 distinct CDR3 sequences, about 30% seen once. The chain is built from TRBV6-6 and TRBJ2-7; D uncertain. The source of this sequence is a female donor with breast cancer. Some clones in this sample may be carry-over from other donors' samples. Sequenced sample: axillary lymph node tissue. The CDR3 is CASSYRTSSYEQYF. DNA of the CDR3: TGTGCCAGCAGTTACAGGACGAGCTCCTACGAGCAGTACTTC.